This entry is about one TCR beta chain. This clone turned up a few times. What antigen it recognizes has not been identified. No base-level quality is on record; no much larger clone is a single base apart. This sample was taken from a study of beta chain features in type 1 diabetes (dated by TCRdb to the late 2010s). Describing the broader study: Mean age, gender distribution, total cell number and subset yield did not differ between patients and healthy donors. Regulatory and stem cell-like memory subsets were obtained from only 8 patients and roughly eight healthy donors, while naive and central memory subsets were obtained from all 28 donors. A total of roughly 99 million sorted cells were examined across all samples, and the number of cells per subset was strongly correlated with RNA yield. The study compared the TCRB repertoires of sorted circulating CD4+ T cell subsets in recently diagnosed type 1 diabetes patients with those in matched healthy donors.

Taken from cysteine to phenylalanine, the CDR3 has 13 residues. Kept here is only the CDR3 DNA, which spans 39 bases and is read in frame from base 1. The germline V gene provides CDR1 SGDLS and CDR2 YYNGEE. Relative to germline, V is missing 5 bases and J is missing 3 bases, with 3 bases of the junction outside any gene match. The High Capacity cDNA Reverse Transcription Kit was used to reverse transcribe all of the isolated RNA, meaning that expressed TCRB transcripts were what got sequenced. Naive, central memory and regulatory T cell samples underwent deep immunoSEQ sequencing, averaging around 3.6 million total reads per sample. Sorted cells were lysed in RLT buffer and RNA was extracted with DNase-treated RNeasy Micro or Mini kits, depending on cell number. Each cell subset was processed separately to prevent cross-contamination, with patient and healthy donor samples processed together. TCRB sequences were amplified from cDNA with the immunoSEQ multiplex PCR, producing 87-bp fragments spanning the CDR3 region. Sequencing of the amplicons was performed on the Illumina HiSeq platform. From the authors' description of their analysis: PCR bias was computationally corrected using synthetic template baselines, reads within Hamming distance 2 were collapsed, and singletons that could not be merged were discarded. Reads were aligned against IMGT to assign V, D and J genes, CDR3 length and insertions or deletions at six rearrangement sites. Clonotype counts were normalized to sorted cell number within each subset before computing true diversity and Gini coefficients with the tcR R package. The overlap coefficient, calculated on TCRB nucleotide sequences, was used to measure repertoire sharing. Out-of-frame TCRB sequences from naive cells were analyzed to stand in for the pre-selection repertoire. The source is immuneACCESS, and TCRdb retained only in-frame sequences with V and J called. Part of the clones is not carried over; for the studies checked, unresolved V genes explain less than half of this, and the remainder is unexplained. V and J calls and clone size are those listed in that table; D and trimming were worked out from the DNA. The sample table lists about 370,000 clones, roughly 16% of them with a count of one. 0.019% of the sample is taken by the ten largest.

Each donor gave one peripheral blood draw, roughly 120 mL on average, collected into heparinised tubes. A BD FACSAria II was used to sort naive, central memory, regulatory and stem cell-like memory CD4+ T cells with a panel that included CD45RO, CCR7, CD25, CD127, CD95 and CD27. A purity above 98% was achieved for all sorted populations. Right away, PBMCs were isolated by Lymphoprep density gradient centrifugation and were stained directly, with no culture step. To minimize batch effects, samples were stained and sorted in pairs, one healthy donor with one patient per experiment. General conclusions and limits of the study: In all four CD4+ subsets, TCRB CDR3 length was moderately but significantly shorter in type 1 diabetes patients. HLA sub-analyses involved small numbers of individuals, so any influence of HLA type on TCRB rearrangement remained unresolved. Patients with type 1 diabetes made fewer insertions and deleted more nucleotides at VDJ recombination sites, implying thymic rearrangement abnormalities. Because cDNA rather than genomic DNA was sequenced, highly expressing activated cells could have been over-represented, although no difference in activation and CD3 levels was found between groups. Naive, central memory and regulatory TCRB repertoires appeared to be more alike among patients than among healthy donors. PCR may preferentially amplify shorter templates, but because patient and control samples were amplified and corrected together, any resulting skew would affect both groups equally.

The chain is encoded by TRBV9 joined to TRBJ1-1; 8 central bases correspond to TRBD1. Material for sequencing was naive CD4+ T cells from blood. This sample's cell subset or site label indicates: true naive CD4+ T cells. This clonotype originated in a woman younger than 35 in good health. The DNA sequence follows: TGTGCCAGCAGAGCGGACAGGGACACTGAAGCTTTCTTT. It codes for CASRADRDTEAFF. The variable domain in full, with residues beyond the CDR3 obtained from the reference TRBV9 and TRBJ1-1 genes, is DSGVTQTPKHLITATGQRVTLRCSPRSGDLSVYWYQQSLDQGLQFLIQYYNGEERAKGNILERFSAQQFPDLHSELNLSSLELGDSALYFCASRADRDTEAFFGQGTRLTVV.